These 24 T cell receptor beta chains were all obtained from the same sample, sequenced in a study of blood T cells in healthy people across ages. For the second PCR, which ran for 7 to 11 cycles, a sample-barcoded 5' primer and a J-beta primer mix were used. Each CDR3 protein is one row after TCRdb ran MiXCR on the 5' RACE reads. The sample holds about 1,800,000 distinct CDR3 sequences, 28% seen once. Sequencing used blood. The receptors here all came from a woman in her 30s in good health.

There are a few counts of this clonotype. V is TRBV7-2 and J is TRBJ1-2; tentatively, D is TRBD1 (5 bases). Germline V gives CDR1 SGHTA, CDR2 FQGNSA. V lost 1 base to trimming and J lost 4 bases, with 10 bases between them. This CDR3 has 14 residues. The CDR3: CASSLVAGTYGYTF. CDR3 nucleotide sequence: TGTGCCAGCAGCTTAGTTGCAGGGACCTATGGCTACACCTTC.

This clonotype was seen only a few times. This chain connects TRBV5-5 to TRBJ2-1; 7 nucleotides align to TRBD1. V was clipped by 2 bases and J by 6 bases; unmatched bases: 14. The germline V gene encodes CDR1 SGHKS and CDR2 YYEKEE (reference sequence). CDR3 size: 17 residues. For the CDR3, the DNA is TGTGCCAGCAGCTTTCTTCACTCAGGGGGTTTCCGCAATGAGCAGTTCTTC. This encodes CASSFLHSGGFRNEQFF. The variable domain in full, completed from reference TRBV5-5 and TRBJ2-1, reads DAGVTQSPTHLIKTRGQQVTLRCSPISGHKSVSWYQQVLGQGPQFIFQYYEKEERGRGNFPDRFSARQFPNYSSELNVNALLLGDSALYLCASSFLHSGGFRNEQFFGPGTRLTVL.

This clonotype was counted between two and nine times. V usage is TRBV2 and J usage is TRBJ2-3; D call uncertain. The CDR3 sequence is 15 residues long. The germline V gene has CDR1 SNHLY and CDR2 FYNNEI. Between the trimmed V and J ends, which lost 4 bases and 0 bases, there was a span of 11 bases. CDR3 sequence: CASSVRRISTDTQYF. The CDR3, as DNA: TGTGCCAGCAGTGTACGACGGATTAGCACAGATACGCAGTATTTT.

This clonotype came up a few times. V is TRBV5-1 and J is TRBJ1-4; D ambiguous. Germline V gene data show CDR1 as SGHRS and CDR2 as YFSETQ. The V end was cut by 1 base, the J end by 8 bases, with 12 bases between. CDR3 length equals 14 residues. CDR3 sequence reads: CASSLKTSEEKLFF. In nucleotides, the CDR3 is TGCGCCAGCAGCTTGAAGACGTCAGAGGAAAAACTGTTTTTT.

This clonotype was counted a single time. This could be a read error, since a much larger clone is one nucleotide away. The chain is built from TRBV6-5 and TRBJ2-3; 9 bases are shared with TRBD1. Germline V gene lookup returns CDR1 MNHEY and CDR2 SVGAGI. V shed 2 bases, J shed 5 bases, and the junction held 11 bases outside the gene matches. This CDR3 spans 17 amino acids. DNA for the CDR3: TGTGCCAGCAGTTACACCCTTGGGACAGGGAAAGGAGATACGCAGTATTTT. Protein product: CASSYTLGTGKGDTQYF.

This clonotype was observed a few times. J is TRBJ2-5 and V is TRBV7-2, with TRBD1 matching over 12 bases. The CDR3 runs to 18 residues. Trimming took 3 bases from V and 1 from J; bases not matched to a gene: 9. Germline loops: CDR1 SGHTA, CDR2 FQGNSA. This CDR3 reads CASSFPVGTGGIQETQYF. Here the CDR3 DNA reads TGTGCCAGCAGCTTTCCTGTGGGGACAGGGGGCATCCAAGAGACCCAGTACTTC.

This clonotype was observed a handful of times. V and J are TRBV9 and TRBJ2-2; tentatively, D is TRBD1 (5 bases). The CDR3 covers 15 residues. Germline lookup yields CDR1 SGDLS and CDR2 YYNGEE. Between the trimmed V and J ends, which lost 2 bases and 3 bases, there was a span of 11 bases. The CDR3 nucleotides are TGTGCCAGCAGCGTGACAGCCTCGGACACCGGGGAGCTGTTTTTT. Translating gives CASSVTASDTGELFF.

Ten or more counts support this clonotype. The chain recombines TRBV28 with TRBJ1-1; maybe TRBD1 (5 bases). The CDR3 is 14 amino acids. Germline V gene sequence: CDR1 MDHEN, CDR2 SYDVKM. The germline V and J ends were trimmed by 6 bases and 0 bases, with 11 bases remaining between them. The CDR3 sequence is CASSLPGMNTEAFF. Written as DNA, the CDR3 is TGTGCCAGCAGCTTACCAGGGATGAACACTGAAGCTTTCTTT.

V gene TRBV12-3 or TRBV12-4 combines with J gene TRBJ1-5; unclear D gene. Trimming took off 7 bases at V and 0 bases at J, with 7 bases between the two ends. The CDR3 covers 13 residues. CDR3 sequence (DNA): TGTGCCAGCACCGCGGATAGCAATCAGCCCCAGCATTTT. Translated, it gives CASTADSNQPQHF.

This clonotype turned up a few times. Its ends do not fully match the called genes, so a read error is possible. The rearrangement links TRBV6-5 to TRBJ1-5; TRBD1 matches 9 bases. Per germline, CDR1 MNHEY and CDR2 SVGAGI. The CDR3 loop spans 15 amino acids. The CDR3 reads CTSSLDRGHNQPQHF. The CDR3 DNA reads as TGTACCAGCAGCTTGGACAGGGGCCACAATCAGCCCCAGCATTTT.

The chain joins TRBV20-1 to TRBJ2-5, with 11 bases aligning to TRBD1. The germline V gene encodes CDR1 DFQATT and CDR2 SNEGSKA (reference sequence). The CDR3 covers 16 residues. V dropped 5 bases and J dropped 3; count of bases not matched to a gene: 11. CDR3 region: CSAGSTGTGGEETQYF. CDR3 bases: TGCAGTGCTGGATCCACCGGGACAGGGGGTGAAGAGACCCAGTACTTC.

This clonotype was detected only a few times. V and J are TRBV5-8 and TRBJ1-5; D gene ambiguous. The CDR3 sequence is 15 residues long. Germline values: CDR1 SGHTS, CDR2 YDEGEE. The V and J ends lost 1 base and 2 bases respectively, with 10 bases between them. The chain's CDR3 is CASSLQAAGNQPQHF. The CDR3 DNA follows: TGTGCCAGCAGCTTGCAGGCAGCCGGCAATCAGCCCCAGCATTTT.

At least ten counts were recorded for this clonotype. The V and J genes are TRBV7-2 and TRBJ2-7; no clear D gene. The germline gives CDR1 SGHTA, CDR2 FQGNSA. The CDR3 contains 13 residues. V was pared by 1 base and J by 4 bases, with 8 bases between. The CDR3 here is CASSLDRFYEQYF. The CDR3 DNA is TGTGCCAGCAGCTTAGACAGATTTTACGAGCAGTACTTC.

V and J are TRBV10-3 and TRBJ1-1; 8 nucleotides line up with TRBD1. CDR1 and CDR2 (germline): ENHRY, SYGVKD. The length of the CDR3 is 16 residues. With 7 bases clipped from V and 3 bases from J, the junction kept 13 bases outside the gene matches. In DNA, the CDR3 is TGTGCCATCAAAGCAGGACAGGGTGGTGGGGACACTGAAGCTTTCTTT. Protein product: CAIKAGQGGGDTEAFF.

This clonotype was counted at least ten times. This chain's CDR3 is CASSAGLRGEQYF. As DNA, the CDR3 is TGTGCCAGCAGTGCCGGGCTACGTGGGGAGCAGTACTTC. This chain uses TRBV6-1 with TRBJ2-7; D is unclear. The CDR3 length is 13 residues. Germline lookup yields CDR1 MNHNS and CDR2 SASEGT. The V end lost 4 bases, the J end lost 7 bases, and 14 bases lay between the germline ends.

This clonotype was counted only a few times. CDR3 in amino acids: CASSRTMSGGEGDTQYF. CDR3 bases: TGCGCCAGCAGCCGGACTATGAGCGGGGGGGAAGGGGATACGCAGTATTTT. The chain recombines TRBV4-1 with TRBJ2-3, with 10 bases fitting TRBD2. The CDR3 has 17 amino acids. CDR1 and CDR2 (germline): MGHRA, YSYEKL. The V gene end was trimmed by 4 bases and the J gene end by 6 bases; junction bases not matched to a gene: 13.

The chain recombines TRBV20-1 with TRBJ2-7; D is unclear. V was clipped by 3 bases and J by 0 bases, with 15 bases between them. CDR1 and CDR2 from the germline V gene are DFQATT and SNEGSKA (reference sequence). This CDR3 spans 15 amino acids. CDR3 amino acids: CSARPLGPSSYEQYF. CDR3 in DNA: TGCAGTGCTAGGCCCCTAGGACCGAGCTCCTACGAGCAGTACTTC.

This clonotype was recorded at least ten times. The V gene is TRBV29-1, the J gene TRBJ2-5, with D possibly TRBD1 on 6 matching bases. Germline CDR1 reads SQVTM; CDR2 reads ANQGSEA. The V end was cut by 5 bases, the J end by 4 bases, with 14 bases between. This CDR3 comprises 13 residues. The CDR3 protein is CSVRNRAGETQYF. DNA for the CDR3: TGCAGCGTTCGAAACAGGGCAGGAGAGACCCAGTACTTC. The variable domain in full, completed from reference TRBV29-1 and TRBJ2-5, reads SAVISQKPSRDICQRGTSLTIQCQVDSQVTMMFWYRQQPGQSLTLIATANQGSEATYESGFVIDKFPISRPNLTFSTLTVSNMSPEDSSIYLCSVRNRAGETQYFGPGTRLLVL.

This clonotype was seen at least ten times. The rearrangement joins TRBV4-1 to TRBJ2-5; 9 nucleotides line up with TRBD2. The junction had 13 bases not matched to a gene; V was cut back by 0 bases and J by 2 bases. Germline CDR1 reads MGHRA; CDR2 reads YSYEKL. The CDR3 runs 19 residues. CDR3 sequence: CASSQDFEAGGPRQETQYF. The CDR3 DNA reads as TGCGCCAGCAGCCAAGATTTCGAGGCGGGGGGGCCTAGGCAAGAGACCCAGTACTTC.

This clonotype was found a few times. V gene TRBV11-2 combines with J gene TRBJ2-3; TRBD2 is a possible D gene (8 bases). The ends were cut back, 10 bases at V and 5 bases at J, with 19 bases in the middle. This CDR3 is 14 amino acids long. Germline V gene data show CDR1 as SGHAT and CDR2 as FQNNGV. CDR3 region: CATRDSGGRDTQYF. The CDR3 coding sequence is TGTGCCACCCGGGACAGCGGGGGTAGAGATACGCAGTATTTT.

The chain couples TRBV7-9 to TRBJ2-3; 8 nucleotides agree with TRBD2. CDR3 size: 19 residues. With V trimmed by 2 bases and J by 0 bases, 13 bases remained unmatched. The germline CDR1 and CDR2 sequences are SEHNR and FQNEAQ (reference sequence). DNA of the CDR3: TGTGCCAGCAGCTTACTACTTGCTGGAGCGGGGGTTAGCACAGATACGCAGTATTTT. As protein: CASSLLLAGAGVSTDTQYF.

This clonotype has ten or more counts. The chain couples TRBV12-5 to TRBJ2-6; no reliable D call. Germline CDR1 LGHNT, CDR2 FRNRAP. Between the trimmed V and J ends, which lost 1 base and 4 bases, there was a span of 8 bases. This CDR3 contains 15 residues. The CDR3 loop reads CASGLEGFGANVLTF. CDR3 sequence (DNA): TGTGCTAGTGGTTTGGAGGGCTTCGGGGCCAACGTCCTGACTTTC.

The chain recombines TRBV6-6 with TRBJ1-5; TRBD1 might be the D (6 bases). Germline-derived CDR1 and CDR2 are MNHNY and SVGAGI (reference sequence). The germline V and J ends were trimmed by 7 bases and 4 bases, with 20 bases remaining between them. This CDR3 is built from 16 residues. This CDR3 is CASTQGGGSGNQPQHF. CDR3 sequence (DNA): TGTGCCAGCACCCAAGGGGGGGGGAGTGGGAATCAGCCCCAGCATTTT.

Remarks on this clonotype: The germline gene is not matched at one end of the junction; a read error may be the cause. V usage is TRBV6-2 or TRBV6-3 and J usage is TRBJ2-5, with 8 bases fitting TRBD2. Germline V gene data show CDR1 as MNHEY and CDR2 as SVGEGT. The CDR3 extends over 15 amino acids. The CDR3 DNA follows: TGTGCCAGAGGCTCCCTTAGCGGGATACAAGAGATCCAGTACTTC. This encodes CARGSLSGIQEIQYF.